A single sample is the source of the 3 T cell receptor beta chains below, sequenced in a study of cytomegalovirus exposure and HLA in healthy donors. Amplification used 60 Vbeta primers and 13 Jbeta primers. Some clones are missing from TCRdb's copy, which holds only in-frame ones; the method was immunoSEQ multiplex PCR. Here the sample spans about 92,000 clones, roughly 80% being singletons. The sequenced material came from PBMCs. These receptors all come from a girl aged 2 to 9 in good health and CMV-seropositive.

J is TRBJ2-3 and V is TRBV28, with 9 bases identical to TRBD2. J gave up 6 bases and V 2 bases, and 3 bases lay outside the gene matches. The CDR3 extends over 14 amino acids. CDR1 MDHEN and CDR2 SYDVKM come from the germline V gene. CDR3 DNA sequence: TGTGCCAGCAGTTTAGTAGCGGGAGTCGATACGCAGTATTTT. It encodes CASSLVAGVDTQYF.

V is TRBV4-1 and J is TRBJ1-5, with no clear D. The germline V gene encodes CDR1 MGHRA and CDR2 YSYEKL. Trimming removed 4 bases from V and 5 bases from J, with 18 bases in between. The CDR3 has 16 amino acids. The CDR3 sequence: CASSPDRGRLDQPQHF. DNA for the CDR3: TGCGCCAGCAGCCCGGACCGGGGAAGGCTCGATCAGCCCCAGCATTTT.

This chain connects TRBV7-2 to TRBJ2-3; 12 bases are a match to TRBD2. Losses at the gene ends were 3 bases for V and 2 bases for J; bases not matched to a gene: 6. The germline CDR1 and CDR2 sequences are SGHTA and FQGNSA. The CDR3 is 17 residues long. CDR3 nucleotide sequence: TGTGCCAGCAGCTTCCCCGGACTAGCGGGAATCACAGATACGCAGTATTTT. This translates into CASSFPGLAGITDTQYF. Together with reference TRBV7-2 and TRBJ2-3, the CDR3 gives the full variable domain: GAGVSQSPSNKVTEKGKDVELRCDPISGHTALYWYRQSLGQGLEFLIYFQGNSAPDKSGLPSDRFSAERTGGSVSTLTIQRTQQEDSAVYLCASSFPGLAGITDTQYFGPGTRLTVL.